This T cell receptor delta chain was captured in a study of gammadelta T cells in human blood (dated by TCRdb to 2019 to 2021). Points the paper makes about the study in general: The study reported that microbial exposure appeared to drive polyclonal expansion of innate gamma-delta T cells immediately after birth.

Via the germline V gene, CDR1 is TSWWSYY and CDR2 QGS. From the cysteine up to the phenylalanine, the CDR3 has a length of 22 residues. The read is trimmed to its CDR3 DNA, 66 bases read in frame from base 1. V loses 3 bases at its end and J loses 1 base; junction bases beyond the gene matches: 21. Library method: RT-PCR. Sequencing took place on an Illumina MiSeq. TCRdb recomputed clones from the public reads with CATT; identical DNA rows were then combined. For this sample the table gives over 1,000 delta-chain clones, of which around 25% were detected only once. Approximately 12% of the sample comes from the top ten. This clone is labeled large (0.1 to 1%). Its recognized antigen is unknown. Per-base qualities were not stored, and no clone one base away is much larger.

The TCR originated in a human donor. What was sequenced was non-Vgamma9Vdelta2 gamma-delta T cells from infant blood. The chain was built from TRDV1 and TRDJ1, with 12 middle bases fitting TRDD3. The sequenced DNA is TGTGCTCTTGGGGAGTATTCCCTTATGTACTGGGGGATACTTACCATCACCGATAAACTCATCTTT. Its protein reads: CALGEYSLMYWGILTITDKLIF.